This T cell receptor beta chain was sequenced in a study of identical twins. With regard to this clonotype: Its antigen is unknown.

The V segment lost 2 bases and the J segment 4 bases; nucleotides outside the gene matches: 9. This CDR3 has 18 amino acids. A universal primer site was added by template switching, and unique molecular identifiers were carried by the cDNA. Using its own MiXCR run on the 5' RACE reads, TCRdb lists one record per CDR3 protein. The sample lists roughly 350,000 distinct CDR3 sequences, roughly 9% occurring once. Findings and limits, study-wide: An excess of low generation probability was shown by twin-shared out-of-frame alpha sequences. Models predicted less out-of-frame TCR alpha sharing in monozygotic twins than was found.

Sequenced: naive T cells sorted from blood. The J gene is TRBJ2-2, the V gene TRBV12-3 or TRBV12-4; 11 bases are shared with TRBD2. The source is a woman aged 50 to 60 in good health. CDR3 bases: TGTGCCAGCAGTTTAATAGCGGGAGGGTATGCGGGCACCGGGGAGCTGTTTTTT. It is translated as CASSLIAGGYAGTGELFF.